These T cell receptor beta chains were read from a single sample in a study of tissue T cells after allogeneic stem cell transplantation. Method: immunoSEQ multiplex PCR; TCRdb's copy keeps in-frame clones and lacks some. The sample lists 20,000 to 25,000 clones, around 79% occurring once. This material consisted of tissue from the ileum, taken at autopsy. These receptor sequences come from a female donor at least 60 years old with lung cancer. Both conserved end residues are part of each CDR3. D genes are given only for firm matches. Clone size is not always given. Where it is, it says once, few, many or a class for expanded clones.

DNA: TGTGCCAGCAGCCAGTCACTAACTAGCCCGATGGGACCGTACTTC
CDR3: CASSQSLTSPMGPYF
V: TRBV14
size: -
D: -
J: TRBJ2-7

DNA: TGTGCCAGCAGCCAAGGACAGGCGCAGGCCCAGCATTTT
CDR3: CASSQGQAQAQHF
V: TRBV3-1/TRBV3-2
size: -
D: -
J: TRBJ1-5

DNA: TGCGCCAGCAGCCCTCAATCGACGGCGAGCTCCTACAATGAGCAGTTCTTC
CDR3: CASSPQSTASSYNEQFF
V: TRBV5-1
size: few
D: -
J: TRBJ2-1

DNA: TGTGCCATCAGTGATACAGGGGTGGGCAATCAGCCCCAGCATTTT
CDR3: CAISDTGVGNQPQHF
V: TRBV10-3
size: once
D: TRBD1
J: TRBJ1-5

DNA: TGTGCCACCTCCAAAGGGGTCTACAATGAGCAGTTCTTC
CDR3: CATSKGVYNEQFF
V: TRBV19
size: -
D: -
J: TRBJ2-1

DNA: TGTGCCAGCAGCTTAGGAGCGGGGGACACAGATACGCAGTATTTT
CDR3: CASSLGAGDTDTQYF
V: TRBV11-2
size: -
D: TRBD2
J: TRBJ2-3

DNA: TGTGCCAGCAGCTCCACGATCGGGCGGGGCAATTCACCCCTCCACTTT
CDR3: CASSSTIGRGNSPLHF
V: TRBV11-3
size: once
D: -
J: TRBJ1-6

DNA: TGCGCCAGCAGCGATGGACCCGAAACCTACAATGAGCAGTTCTTC
CDR3: CASSDGPETYNEQFF
V: TRBV5-1
size: -
D: -
J: TRBJ2-1

DNA: TGTGCCAGCAGCTTAGCGGTAAGGACAGGGCACGGCTACACCTTC
CDR3: CASSLAVRTGHGYTF
V: TRBV7-2
size: -
D: TRBD1
J: TRBJ1-2

DNA: TGTGCCAGTAATGGGAGACAGAGGGGGCCCCAGCATTTT
CDR3: CASNGRQRGPQHF
V: TRBV19
size: -
D: -
J: TRBJ1-5

DNA: TGTGCCAGCAGCGTAGAAGTGGAGAAAGGGAGCAACTATGGCTACACCTTC
CDR3: CASSVEVEKGSNYGYTF
V: TRBV9
size: -
D: -
J: TRBJ1-2

DNA: TGTGCCAGCAGTTACTCGCGCGGACCATTCACGCAGTACTTC
CDR3: CASSYSRGPFTQYF
V: TRBV6-5
size: -
D: -
J: TRBJ2-7

DNA: TGTGCCAGCATGGTGGGAGCGGGGACCGGGGAGCTGTTTTTT
CDR3: CASMVGAGTGELFF
V: TRBV6-5
size: -
D: TRBD2
J: TRBJ2-2

DNA: TGTGCCAGCAGCTTGGTCTCGGTAAGCTCCTACGAGCAGTACTTC
CDR3: CASSLVSVSSYEQYF
V: TRBV5-6
size: once
D: -
J: TRBJ2-7

DNA: TGTGCCAGCAGCTTCGACAGTCGCTCTGGAAACACCATATATTTT
CDR3: CASSFDSRSGNTIYF
V: TRBV7-2
size: medium-sized
D: -
J: TRBJ1-3

DNA: TGTGCCAGCAGTGAGGTAGGGCGCAATCAGCCCCAGCATTTT
CDR3: CASSEVGRNQPQHF
V: TRBV6-4
size: -
D: -
J: TRBJ1-5

DNA: TGTGCCAGCAGTTGGGAGGGCGGGAGTCTCAATGAGCAGTTCTTC
CDR3: CASSWEGGSLNEQFF
V: TRBV27
size: few
D: TRBD2
J: TRBJ2-1

DNA: TGTGCCAGCAGGGTCAGTGACGGGACCATCATGGGTGAGCAGTTCTTC
CDR3: CASRVSDGTIMGEQFF
V: TRBV4-2
size: -
D: -
J: TRBJ2-1

DNA: TGTGCCAGCAGCCGGACCGGGACAGGGGGACACGAGCAGTACTTC
CDR3: CASSRTGTGGHEQYF
V: TRBV6-5
size: -
D: TRBD1
J: TRBJ2-7

DNA: TGTGCCAGTAGTATCCGGGAAGGGGGCACTGAAGCTTTCTTT
CDR3: CASSIREGGTEAFF
V: TRBV19
size: -
D: -
J: TRBJ1-1

DNA: TGCGCCAGCAGCTTCCGTCGGACTAGCGGGTCGGTGGGGGCAGATACGCAGTATTTT
CDR3: CASSFRRTSGSVGADTQYF
V: TRBV5-1
size: -
D: TRBD2
J: TRBJ2-3

DNA: TGTGCCAGCAGCCCCTGGACAGTCTCTGGAAACACCATATATTTT
CDR3: CASSPWTVSGNTIYF
V: TRBV5-5
size: -
D: -
J: TRBJ1-3

DNA: TGTGCCAGCAGCTTAGACAGGGGGCAGGGCTACACCTTC
CDR3: CASSLDRGQGYTF
V: TRBV11-2
size: -
D: TRBD1
J: TRBJ1-2

DNA: TGTGCCAGCAGCCCTCCGGGACGGAAGGCTCGGGGCTACACCTTC
CDR3: CASSPPGRKARGYTF
V: TRBV7-2
size: -
D: -
J: TRBJ1-2

DNA: TGTGCCAGCAGTAACAGGGTCTTGAGTGAAAAACTGTTTTTT
CDR3: CASSNRVLSEKLFF
V: TRBV7-2
size: -
D: -
J: TRBJ1-4